This TCR beta chain was obtained from a study of breast tumors, draining lymph nodes, adjacent tissues. Study conclusions and caveats: Compared with basal-like, luminal-like tumors shared significantly more repertoire with nontumor tissue. Tumors had less TCR diversity than lymph nodes, more than nontumor tissue.

Samples came from axillary lymph nodes draining the breast cancer. TCRdb processed the multiplex PCR reads anew with MiXCR; each CDR3 protein has one entry. This table has approximately 150,000 distinct CDR3 sequences, approximately 29% appearing once. In the case of this clonotype: Antigen specificity is unknown. Lacking the conserved final phenylalanine or tryptophan, this CDR3 likely reflects a read error. The limits of the CDR3 on the DNA are not certain, so only TCRdb's listed CDR3 is given.

Germline CDR1 is SGHTA and CDR2 is FQGNSA. The CDR3 is 13 amino acids in total, end residues counted. This TCR was recovered from a female donor with breast cancer. Some clones in this sample may be carry-over from other donors' samples. The rearrangement links TRBV7-2 to TRBJ2-7; the table gives TRBD1 as D, unverified against the DNA. The sample was axillary lymph node tissue. Here the CDR3 reads CASSFPDVGAKDS.